The clone carrying this T cell receptor (beta chain) was recorded a few times. What it recognizes is unknown. The data are from a study of high-grade serous ovarian cancer treatment subgroups. Study background: Each sample yielded on average 7,494 unique TCR beta rearrangements from approximately 15,000 reads.

Study results and limitations: Repertoire similarity ranged roughly 0.1 to 0.79 between tumors of one patient.

Profiled with immunoSEQ multiplex PCR; TCRdb holds only in-frame clones, not every one. The sample lists about 8,600 clones, roughly 78% seen once, with about 9.4% in the top ten. Tumor tissue was taken before any definitive surgery or chemotherapy was given. CDR1 and CDR2 (germline): MDHEN, SYDVKM. V dropped 2 bases and J dropped 10 bases, with 16 bases sitting between them. The CDR3 covers 14 residues. Sequenced material: tumor tissue. V is TRBV28 and J is TRBJ2-3; no firm D call. The sequence came from a human donor with high-grade serous ovarian cancer. The CDR3 sequence: CASSLRLHSPPQYF. CDR3 DNA: TGTGCCAGCAGTTTAAGGCTCCACTCCCCCCCGCAGTATTTT. The full variable domain, rest sourced from reference TRBV28 and TRBJ2-3, is DVKVTQSSRYLVKRTGEKVFLECVQDMDHENMFWYRQDPGLGLRLIYFSYDVKMKEKGDIPEGYSVSREKKERFSLILESASTNQTSMYLCASSLRLHSPPQYFGPGTRLTVL.